The rows below give T cell receptor beta chains drawn from one sample of a study of T cells in localized non-small cell lung cancer. This table comes from immunoSEQ multiplex PCR, and its TCRdb copy is limited to in-frame clones, with some not included. Of over 15,000 clones detected, 70% to 90% appear once; the ten largest clones hold 25% to 30%. The sequenced sample was peripheral blood mononuclear cells, obtained before any cancer treatment. The receptors here all came from a male donor aged 60 or over with stage II lung adenocarcinoma. Both conserved end residues are part of each CDR3. The D gene is left open where the match is weak. Clone sizes are given selectively: once, few, many, or a class where the clone is expanded.

d_call | j_call | clone_size | v_call | cdr3_aa | cdr3_nt
. | TRBJ1-3 | . | TRBV9 | CASSPQTGGSGNTIYF | TGTGCCAGCAGCCCTCAGACAGGAGGCTCTGGAAACACCATATATTTT
. | TRBJ2-1 | . | TRBV14 | CASSQPGRGNEQFF | TGTGCCAGCAGCCAACCCGGGAGAGGGAATGAGCAGTTCTTC
. | TRBJ1-2 | . | TRBV28 | CASRTTGSPYGYTF | TGTGCCAGCAGGACTACAGGGAGCCCCTATGGCTACACCTTC
TRBD2 | TRBJ2-1 | . | TRBV18 | CASSRRESRGEQFF | TGTGCCAGCTCACGGCGGGAGTCCCGGGGTGAGCAGTTCTTC
TRBD1 | TRBJ2-6 | . | TRBV5-6 | CASSLGPGQGRSGANVLTF | TGTGCCAGCAGCTTAGGTCCGGGACAGGGGCGCTCTGGGGCCAACGTCCTGACTTTC
. | TRBJ2-6 | . | TRBV5-1 | CASSLDGSAGANVLTF | TGCGCCAGCAGCTTGGATGGGTCCGCTGGGGCCAACGTCCTGACTTTC
. | TRBJ2-7 | . | TRBV14 | CASSPPGSTYEQYF | TGTGCCAGCAGCCCTCCGGGCTCCACCTACGAGCAGTACTTC
. | TRBJ1-1 | . | TRBV6-5 | CASRQGDEAFF | TGTGCCAGTCGGCAAGGCGATGAAGCTTTCTTT
. | TRBJ1-1 | . | TRBV5-1 | CASSLGDMNTEAFF | TGCGCCAGCAGCTTAGGGGACATGAACACTGAAGCTTTCTTT
. | TRBJ1-2 | . | TRBV5-1 | CASSLSRGDYGYTF | TGCGCCAGCAGCTTGTCTCGGGGAGACTATGGCTACACCTTC
TRBD1 | TRBJ2-3 | . | TRBV19 | CASSSRDRGRRVDTQYF | TGTGCCAGTAGTTCCAGGGACAGGGGTAGAAGGGTAGATACGCAGTATTTT
TRBD1 | TRBJ2-7 | . | TRBV5-1 | CASSLGTGTYEQYF | TGCGCCAGCAGCTTGGGGACAGGGACCTACGAGCAGTACTTC
. | TRBJ2-7 | . | TRBV10-1 | CASSDGSDQGGEQYF | TGCGCCAGCAGTGATGGTAGTGACCAAGGTGGCGAGCAGTACTTC
. | TRBJ1-5 | . | TRBV18 | CASSPPAGTQATPQHF | TGTGCCAGCTCACCACCCGCCGGGACCCAAGCGACACCCCAGCATTTT
. | TRBJ2-3 | . | TRBV7-9 | CASSPIGLDTQYF | TGTGCCAGCAGCCCAATTGGACTAGATACGCAGTATTTT
TRBD1 | TRBJ1-1 | . | TRBV30 | CAWGHRGEAFF | TGTGCCTGGGGACACAGGGGAGAAGCTTTCTTT
TRBD1 | TRBJ1-1 | . | TRBV11-2 | CASSWGDRRTEAFF | TGTGCCAGCAGCTGGGGGGACAGACGAACTGAAGCTTTCTTT
. | TRBJ1-3 | . | TRBV9 | CASSALGGNSGNTIYF | TGTGCCAGCAGCGCCCTTGGGGGAAACTCTGGAAACACCATATATTTT
TRBD2 | TRBJ2-7 | . | TRBV27 | CASSLGTSGYEQYF | TGTGCCAGCAGTTTAGGGACTAGCGGGTACGAGCAGTACTTC
. | TRBJ1-1 | . | TRBV11-1 | CASSPTGTANTEAFF | TGTGCCAGCAGCCCTACCGGGACGGCGAACACTGAAGCTTTCTTT
. | TRBJ2-5 | . | TRBV19 | CASSIIPGLAQETQYF | TGTGCCAGTAGTATAATCCCAGGGTTAGCACAAGAGACCCAGTACTTC
TRBD2 | TRBJ2-5 | once | TRBV18 | CASSPPRGMETQYF | TGTGCCAGCTCACCACCGCGGGGGATGGAGACCCAGTACTTC
. | TRBJ1-3 | . | TRBV5-1 | CASSQQGPTGNTIYF | TGCGCCAGCAGTCAGCAGGGACCTACTGGAAACACCATATATTTT